Listed here are 32 T cell receptor beta chains from one sample, sequenced in a study of shared clonotypes between healthy human individuals. The repertoire was sequenced with immunoSEQ multiplex PCR; TCRdb's copy has only in-frame clones and lacks some. Of about 600,000 clones detected, 97% appear once; the ten largest clones hold around 0.06%. Sequencing input: naive CD4+ T cells sorted from blood. Subset given: CD45RA+ positively selected. The receptor source for this set is a woman in her twenties or thirties in good health.

The J gene is TRBJ2-1, the V gene TRBV7-2, with D perhaps TRBD1 (6 bases). The CDR3 covers 20 residues. The V gene lost 0 bases and the J gene lost 2 bases, with 23 bases spanning the gap. The V gene's germline CDR1 is SGHTA and CDR2 FQGNSA. The CDR3 region has the DNA TGTGCCAGCAGCTTAGCGGTCAGGGGAAAGGGCATTGGGGCCTACAATGAGCAGTTCTTC. Its protein is CASSLAVRGKGIGAYNEQFF.

CDR3 in amino acids: CASRQGVVYTEAFF. The CDR3 DNA reads TGTGCCAGCCGACAGGGGGTCGTTTACACTGAAGCTTTCTTT. The V and J genes are TRBV19 and TRBJ1-1; 9 positions match TRBD1. The CDR3 length is 14 residues. J was trimmed by 3 bases and V by 9 bases; bases with no gene match: 8. CDR1 and CDR2 from the germline V gene are LNHDA and SQIVND (reference sequence).

The chain employs TRBV5-1 and TRBJ2-5; 11 bases agree with TRBD2. The DNA end is more similar to TRBJ2-7, so the J call may be wrong. Germline assignment: CDR1 SGHRS and CDR2 YFSETQ. The CDR3 length is 17 residues. The CDR3 DNA reads TGCGCCAGCAGCCTATTTTCCGGGACTAGCGGATCCTACGAGCAGTACTTC. This gives the protein CASSLFSGTSGSYEQYF.

V is TRBV5-4 and J is TRBJ2-1, with D tentatively TRBD1 or TRBD2 (6 bases each). V lost 4 bases to trimming and J lost 2 bases, with 16 bases between them. Germline loops: CDR1 SGHNT, CDR2 YYREEE (reference sequence). This CDR3 has 16 residues. CDR3 in DNA: TGTGCCAGCAGCCCTTTCGTGGGGGGCACCTACAATGAGCAGTTCTTC. This translates into CASSPFVGGTYNEQFF.

For the CDR3, the DNA is TGTGCCAGCAGTTTATATGCCCAGGGGAGAGAGGAGACCCAGTACTTC. It yields the protein CASSLYAQGREETQYF. The chain couples TRBV28 to TRBJ2-5; the D gene is possibly TRBD1 (6 bases). CDR3 size: 16 residues. Germline values: CDR1 MDHEN, CDR2 SYDVKM. V gave up 1 base and J gave up 5 bases, with 17 bases separating them.

This clone was observed a single time. This rearrangement joins TRBV27 to TRBJ2-7, with 7 bases aligning to TRBD2. V shed 5 bases and J 4 bases; nucleotides not matched to a gene: 8. CDR1 MNHEY and CDR2 SMNVEV come from the germline V gene (reference sequence). The CDR3 covers 14 residues. As DNA, the CDR3 is TGTGCCAGCAGTCCCTGGGGTAGCGGGTACGAGCAGTACTTC. It is translated as CASSPWGSGYEQYF.

This chain uses TRBV6-6 with TRBJ1-2, with 8 bases aligning to TRBD1. CDR1 MNHNY and CDR2 SVGAGI come from the germline V gene (reference sequence). There are 12 residues in the CDR3. J lost 6 bases, V lost 4 bases, and 1 base had no gene match. DNA for the CDR3: TGTGCCAGCAGTTCAGGGGGCCATGGCTACACCTTC. It specifies CASSSGGHGYTF.

The chain links TRBV6-1 to TRBJ2-7; 7 bases line up with TRBD1. Trimming took 8 bases from V and 3 from J; bases not matched to a gene: 13. The CDR3 extends over 15 amino acids. From germline, CDR1 is MNHNS and CDR2 SASEGT. In DNA form, the CDR3 reads TGTGCCAGCTGTTTTACTAGGACAGGAGGCTACGAGCAGTACTTC. Protein: CASCFTRTGGYEQYF.

The genes are TRBV6-6 and TRBJ1-1; D gene uncertain. V was cut by 6 bases and J by 3 bases, with 11 bases left in between. Germline V gives CDR1 MNHNY, CDR2 SVGAGI (reference sequence). The CDR3 runs to 13 residues. This CDR3 is CASRGFAYTEAFF. The DNA for the CDR3 is TGTGCCAGCAGGGGGTTTGCGTACACTGAAGCTTTCTTT.

J is TRBJ1-1 and V is TRBV6-5; a possible D gene is TRBD1 (5 bases). This CDR3 is 12 amino acids long. Germline CDR1 is MNHEY and CDR2 is SVGAGI. Trimming removed 6 bases at V and 11 bases at J, with 16 bases between. The CDR3 sequence: CASRTKGLSAFF. The CDR3 nucleotides are TGTGCCAGCAGGACAAAGGGACTATCGGCTTTCTTT.

Note on this clone: The same CDR3 also results from other DNA sequences found in this sample. V is TRBV5-1 and J is TRBJ2-5, with 7 bases identical to TRBD1. The CDR3 runs to 13 residues. Germline V CDR1 and CDR2: SGHRS, YFSETQ. J lost 5 bases, V lost 0 bases, and 1 base had no gene match. In nucleotides, the CDR3 is TGCGCCAGCAGCTTGGGACAGGGTGAGACCCAGTACTTC. Its protein product is CASSLGQGETQYF. The whole variable domain, filled in from reference TRBV5-1 and TRBJ2-5, reads KAGVTQTPRYLIKTRGQQVTLSCSPISGHRSVSWYQQTPGQGLQFLFEYFSETQRNKGNFPGRFSGRQFSNSRSEMNVSTLELGDSALYLCASSLGQGETQYFGPGTRLLVL.

The gene calls are TRBV7-9 and TRBJ1-6; maybe TRBD1 (6 bases). Germline CDR1 SEHNR, CDR2 FQNEAQ (reference sequence). Trimming stripped 5 bases from V and 10 bases from J, with 18 bases between. The CDR3 runs 15 residues. The DNA of the CDR3 is TGTGCCAGCAGCCCCCTAGGGGGGGAGATGTCACCCCTCCACTTT. Its protein is CASSPLGGEMSPLHF. The whole variable domain, filled in from reference TRBV7-9 and TRBJ1-6, reads DTGVSQNPRHKITKRGQNVTFRCDPISEHNRLYWYRQTLGQGPEFLTYFQNEAQLEKSRLLSDRFSAERPKGSFSTLEIQRTEQGDSAMYLCASSPLGGEMSPLHFGNGTRLTVT.

The chain is built from TRBV5-5 and TRBJ2-7; TRBD2 aligns across 10 bases. CDR1 SGHKS and CDR2 YYEKEE come from the germline V gene (reference sequence). The CDR3 has 16 residues. V shed 2 bases and J 3 bases; nucleotides not matched to a gene: 8. The CDR3 DNA is TGTGCCAGCAGCTTCGCTAGCGGGAGCGACCTCTACGAGCAGTACTTC. Encoded protein: CASSFASGSDLYEQYF. Full variable domain (remainder filled in from reference TRBV5-5 and TRBJ2-7): DAGVTQSPTHLIKTRGQQVTLRCSPISGHKSVSWYQQVLGQGPQFIFQYYEKEERGRGNFPDRFSARQFPNYSSELNVNALLLGDSALYLCASSFASGSDLYEQYFGPGTRLTVT.

The V and J genes are TRBV28 and TRBJ2-6, with D tentatively TRBD1 (6 bases). The V end was cut by 3 bases, the J end by 1 base, with 13 bases between. The CDR3 spans 17 residues. Germline V lookup: CDR1 MDHEN, CDR2 SYDVKM. The CDR3 DNA sequence: TGTGCCAGCAGTTTGCCACAGGGAAGGTCTGGGGCCAACGTCCTGACTTTC. Translating gives CASSLPQGRSGANVLTF.

This rearrangement joins TRBV5-1 to TRBJ2-1; 7 nucleotides agree with TRBD1. V lost 2 bases and J lost 9; bases outside the gene matches: 8. This CDR3 spans 14 amino acids. Germline loops: CDR1 SGHRS, CDR2 YFSETQ. This CDR3 reads CASSLLTGMVEQFF. The CDR3 nucleotides are TGCGCCAGCAGCTTACTGACAGGGATGGTTGAGCAGTTCTTC.

This chain joins TRBV10-3 and TRBJ2-3; 7 bases match TRBD2. Germline V gene lookup returns CDR1 ENHRY and CDR2 SYGVKD. The CDR3 is 18 residues long. V lost 3 bases to trimming and J lost 1 base; unmatched junction nucleotides: 13. This chain's CDR3 is CAISDPSQLAEGTDTQYF. CDR3 DNA sequence: TGTGCCATCAGTGACCCCTCCCAGCTAGCGGAAGGCACAGATACGCAGTATTTT.

V is TRBV19 and J is TRBJ2-7; D perhaps matches TRBD2 (5 bases). Per the germline V gene, CDR1 is LNHDA and CDR2 is SQIVND (reference sequence). The V gene lost 7 bases and the J gene lost 3 bases, with 7 bases spanning the gap. The CDR3 sequence is 11 residues long. The CDR3, as DNA: TGTGCCAGTATCCGGGACTACGAGCAGTACTTC. It codes for CASIRDYEQYF.

J is TRBJ1-1 and V is TRBV5-1; 7 positions agree with TRBD1. The CDR3 totals 17 residues. Trimming took 0 bases from V and 6 from J; bases not matched to a gene: 14. Germline lookup yields CDR1 SGHRS and CDR2 YFSETQ. The CDR3 here is CASSLGPVDREMSEAFF. Written as DNA, the CDR3 is TGCGCCAGCAGCTTGGGCCCGGTTGACAGGGAAATGTCTGAAGCTTTCTTT.

This chain uses TRBV18 with TRBJ2-3, with 8 bases lining up with TRBD2. The CDR3 runs 16 residues. The germline gives CDR1 KGHSH, CDR2 LQKENI. V shed 3 bases, J shed 2 bases, and the junction held 7 bases outside the gene matches. The CDR3 loop is CASSPTLAGTTDTQYF. Here the CDR3 DNA reads TGTGCCAGCTCACCGACCCTAGCGGGTACCACAGATACGCAGTATTTT.

The CDR3 loop is CASSLGGAAYEQYF. CDR3 bases: TGTGCCAGCAGCTTAGGGGGGGCCGCCTACGAGCAGTACTTC. The chain is built from TRBV7-2 and TRBJ2-7; the D call may be TRBD1 or TRBD2 (6 bases each). The V gene's germline CDR1 is SGHTA and CDR2 FQGNSA. This CDR3 has 14 amino acids. Trimming left V 1 base short and J 2 bases short, with 9 bases between.

The V and J genes are TRBV5-1 and TRBJ2-3; D is perhaps TRBD1 or TRBD2 (5 bases each). The CDR3 covers 13 residues. Trimming left V 3 bases short and J 6 bases short, with 11 bases between. The V gene's germline CDR1 is SGHRS and CDR2 YFSETQ. The CDR3 DNA sequence: TGCGCCAGCAGCTCTGTCAGGGAGGATACGCAGTATTTT. Protein product: CASSSVREDTQYF.

CDR3 sequence (DNA): TGCGCCAGCAGTTTTCAGAGCGGAAAGTACAATGAGCAGTTCTTC. Residues: CASSFQSGKYNEQFF. This rearrangement joins TRBV5-1 to TRBJ2-1; tentative D call: TRBD2 (5 bases). The CDR3 sequence is 15 residues long. Trimming removed 5 bases at V and 4 bases at J, with 16 bases between. Germline CDR1 and CDR2: SGHRS and YFSETQ.

The chain couples TRBV19 to TRBJ1-5; tentatively, D is TRBD1 (5 bases). This CDR3 region has 15 residues. Per the germline V gene, CDR1 is LNHDA and CDR2 is SQIVND (reference sequence). V dropped 5 bases and J dropped 5 bases, with 16 bases sitting between them. The CDR3 region is CASSPEGQFDQPQHF. The CDR3 DNA reads as TGTGCCAGTAGTCCGGAGGGGCAGTTCGATCAGCCCCAGCATTTT.

The genes are TRBV7-2 and TRBJ1-2; TRBD1 might be the D (5 bases). This CDR3 has 17 amino acids. Germline values: CDR1 SGHTA, CDR2 FQGNSA. V dropped 6 bases and J dropped 5 bases, with 25 bases sitting between them. The CDR3 reads CASRPPVGHRMLYGYTF. As DNA, the CDR3 is TGTGCCAGCAGACCACCCGTAGGCCACAGGATGCTGTATGGCTACACCTTC.

The rearrangement links TRBV2 to TRBJ2-5; 11 nucleotides match TRBD2. CDR1 and CDR2 from the germline V gene are SNHLY and FYNNEI. V lost 6 bases to trimming and J lost 2 bases; unmatched junction nucleotides: 5. The CDR3 spans 15 residues. The CDR3 DNA reads as TGTGCCAGCAGCAGGGGACTAGCGGAACAAGAGACCCAGTACTTC. Residues: CASSRGLAEQETQYF.

This clone was seen only a few times. J is TRBJ2-7 and V is TRBV7-9; the D is unclear. Germline values: CDR1 SEHNR, CDR2 FQNEAQ (reference sequence). Trimming removed 6 bases from V and 6 bases from J, with 9 bases in between. The CDR3 totals 11 residues. As DNA, the CDR3 is TGTGCCAGCAGTTTATCAATCGAGCAGTACTTC. Translated: CASSLSIEQYF.

This chain links TRBV7-9 with TRBJ1-1, with D uncertain. V was clipped by 5 bases and J by 3 bases, with 13 bases between them. The germline V gene has CDR1 SEHNR and CDR2 FQNEAQ (reference sequence). This CDR3 has 14 residues. CDR3 DNA sequence: TGTGCCAGCAGCCCAAGGGTGAGGGACACTGAAGCTTTCTTT. Translation gives CASSPRVRDTEAFF.

This clone was seen once. The chain links TRBV11-3 to TRBJ2-2, with D uncertain. Trimming removed 4 bases from V and 2 bases from J, with 14 bases in between. CDR1 and CDR2 (germline): SGHNT, YENEEA. The CDR3 runs 16 residues. CDR3 bases: TGTGCCAGCAGCTCCGTTTGGACGGACAACACCGGGGAGCTGTTTTTT. Its translation is CASSSVWTDNTGELFF.

The chain recombines TRBV5-1 with TRBJ2-5; D not certain. Trimming took 7 bases from V and 2 from J, leaving 6 bases between them. Germline assignment: CDR1 SGHRS and CDR2 YFSETQ. This CDR3 has 11 residues. The CDR3 nucleotides read TGCGCCAGCGTTTCACAAGAGACCCAGTACTTC. Its protein product is CASVSQETQYF.

The chain has TRBV10-2 and TRBJ2-1; 10 bases match TRBD2. The trim removed 6 bases at V and 10 bases at J, leaving 12 bases unmatched. Germline V gives CDR1 WSHSY, CDR2 SAAADI. The CDR3 consists of 15 residues. The CDR3 here is CASRTGTSVLFEQFF. DNA of the CDR3: TGCGCCAGCAGAACCGGGACTAGCGTCTTGTTCGAGCAGTTCTTC.

The chain employs TRBV28 and TRBJ2-3; the D is unclear. The CDR3 length is 12 residues. V gave up 2 bases and J gave up 5 bases, with 5 bases separating them. Germline values: CDR1 MDHEN, CDR2 SYDVKM. The CDR3: CASSLEIDTQYF. CDR3 nucleotides: TGTGCCAGCAGTTTAGAGATAGATACGCAGTATTTT.

This clone was seen once. V usage is TRBV28 and J usage is TRBJ1-1, with TRBD1 matching over 8 bases. Germline CDR1 MDHEN, CDR2 SYDVKM. The CDR3 contains 15 residues. V trimming: 7 bases; J trimming: 1 base; junction bases outside the gene matches: 8. The CDR3 loop reads CASTGTGGPNTEAFF. Written as DNA, the CDR3 is TGTGCCAGCACCGGGACAGGCGGACCGAACACTGAAGCTTTCTTT.